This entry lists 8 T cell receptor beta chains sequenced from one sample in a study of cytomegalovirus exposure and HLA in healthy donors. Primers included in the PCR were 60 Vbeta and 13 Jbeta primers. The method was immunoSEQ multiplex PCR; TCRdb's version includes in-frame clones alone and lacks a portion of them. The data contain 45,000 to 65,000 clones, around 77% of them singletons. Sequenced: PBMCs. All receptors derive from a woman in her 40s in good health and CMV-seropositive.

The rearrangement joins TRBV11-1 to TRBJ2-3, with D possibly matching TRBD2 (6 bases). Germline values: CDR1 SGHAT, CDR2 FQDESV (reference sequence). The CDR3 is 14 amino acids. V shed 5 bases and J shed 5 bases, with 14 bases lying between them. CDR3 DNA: TGTGCCAGCAGCCGACTGAGGCGGGGAGATACGCAGTATTTT. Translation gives CASSRLRRGDTQYF.

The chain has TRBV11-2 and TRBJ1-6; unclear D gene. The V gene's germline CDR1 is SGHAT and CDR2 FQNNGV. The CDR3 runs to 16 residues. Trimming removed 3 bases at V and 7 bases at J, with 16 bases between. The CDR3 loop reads CASSFDRVWENSPLHF. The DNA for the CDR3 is TGTGCCAGCAGCTTTGATAGGGTCTGGGAGAATTCACCCCTCCACTTT.

Here the CDR3 DNA reads TGCAGTGTCAGGTTCAGGGACGAGCAGTACTTC. Its translation is CSVRFRDEQYF. This chain links TRBV20-1 with TRBJ2-7; a possible D gene is TRBD1 (5 bases). This CDR3 contains 11 residues. Trimming took 7 bases from V and 5 from J, leaving 12 bases between them. Germline V gene lookup returns CDR1 DFQATT and CDR2 SNEGSKA (reference sequence).

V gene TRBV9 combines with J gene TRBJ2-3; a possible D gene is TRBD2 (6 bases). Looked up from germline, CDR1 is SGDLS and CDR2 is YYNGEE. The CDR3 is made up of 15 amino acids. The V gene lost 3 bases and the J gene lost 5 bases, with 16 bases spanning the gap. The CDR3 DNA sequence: TGTGCCAGCAGCGATAGCGGAGGGTTTGGAGATACGCAGTATTTT. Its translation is CASSDSGGFGDTQYF.

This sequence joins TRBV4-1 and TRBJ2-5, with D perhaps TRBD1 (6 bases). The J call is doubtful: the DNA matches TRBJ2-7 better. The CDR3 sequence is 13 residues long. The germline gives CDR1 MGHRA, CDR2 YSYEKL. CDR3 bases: TGCGCCAGCAGCTCGGACAGTTACTACGAGCAGTACTTC. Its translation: CASSSDSYYEQYF.

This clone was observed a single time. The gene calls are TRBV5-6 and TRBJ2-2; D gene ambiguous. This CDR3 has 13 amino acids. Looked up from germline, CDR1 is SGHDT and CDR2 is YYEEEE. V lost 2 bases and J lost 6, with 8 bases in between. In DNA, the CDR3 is TGTGCCAGCAGCTTTTTGAGGTCCGGGGAGCTGTTTTTT. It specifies CASSFLRSGELFF.

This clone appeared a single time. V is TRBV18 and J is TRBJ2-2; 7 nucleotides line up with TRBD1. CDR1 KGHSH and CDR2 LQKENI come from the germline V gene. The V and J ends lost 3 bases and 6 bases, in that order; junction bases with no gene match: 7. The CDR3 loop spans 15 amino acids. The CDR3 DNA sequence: TGTGCCAGCTCACCTTACAGGGGACCGGCCGGGGAGCTGTTTTTT. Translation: CASSPYRGPAGELFF.

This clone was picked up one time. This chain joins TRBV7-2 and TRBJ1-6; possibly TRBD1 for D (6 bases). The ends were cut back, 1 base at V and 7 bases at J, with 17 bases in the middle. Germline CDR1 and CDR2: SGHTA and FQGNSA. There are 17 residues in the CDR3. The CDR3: CASSLVSQGMRNSPLHF. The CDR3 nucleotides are TGTGCCAGCAGCTTAGTAAGTCAGGGGATGCGGAATTCACCCCTCCACTTT.